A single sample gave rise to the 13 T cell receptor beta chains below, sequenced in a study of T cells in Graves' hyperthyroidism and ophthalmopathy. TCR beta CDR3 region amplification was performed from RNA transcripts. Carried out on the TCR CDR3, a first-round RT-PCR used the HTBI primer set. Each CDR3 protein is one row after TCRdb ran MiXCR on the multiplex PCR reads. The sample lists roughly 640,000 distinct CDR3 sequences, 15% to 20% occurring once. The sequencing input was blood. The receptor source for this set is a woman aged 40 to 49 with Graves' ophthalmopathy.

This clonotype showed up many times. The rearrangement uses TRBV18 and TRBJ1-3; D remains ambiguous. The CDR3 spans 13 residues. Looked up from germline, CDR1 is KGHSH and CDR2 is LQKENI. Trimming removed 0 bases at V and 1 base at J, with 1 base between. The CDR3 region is CASSPPSGNTIYF. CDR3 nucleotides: TGTGCCAGCTCACCACCTTCTGGAAACACCATATATTTT.

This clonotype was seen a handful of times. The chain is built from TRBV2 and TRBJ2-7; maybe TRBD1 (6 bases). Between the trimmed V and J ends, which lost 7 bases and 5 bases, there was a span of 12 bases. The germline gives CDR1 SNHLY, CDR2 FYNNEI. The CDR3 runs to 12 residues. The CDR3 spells CASKEDSDEQYF. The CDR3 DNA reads TGTGCCAGCAAAGAGGACAGCGACGAGCAGTACTTC.

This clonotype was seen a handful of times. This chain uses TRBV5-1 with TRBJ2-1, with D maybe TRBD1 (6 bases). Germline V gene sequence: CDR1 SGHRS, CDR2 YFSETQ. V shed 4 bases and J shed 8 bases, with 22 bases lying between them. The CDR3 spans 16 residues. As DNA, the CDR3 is TGCGCCAGCAGCCTCCCTGGGGGCCTAGTAATCGATGAGCAGTTCTTC. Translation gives CASSLPGGLVIDEQFF.

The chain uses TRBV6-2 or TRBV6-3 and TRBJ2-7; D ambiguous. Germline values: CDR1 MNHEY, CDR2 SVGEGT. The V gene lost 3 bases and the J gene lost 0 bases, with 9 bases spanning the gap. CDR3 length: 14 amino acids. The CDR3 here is CASSYRESSYEQYF. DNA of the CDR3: TGTGCCAGCAGTTATAGAGAGAGCTCCTACGAGCAGTACTTC.

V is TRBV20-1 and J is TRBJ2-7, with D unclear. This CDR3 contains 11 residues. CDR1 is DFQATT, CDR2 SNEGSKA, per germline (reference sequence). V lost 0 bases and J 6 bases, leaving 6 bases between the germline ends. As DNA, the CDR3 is TGCAGTGCTAGAGATTTTTTCGAGCAGTACTTC. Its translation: CSARDFFEQYF.

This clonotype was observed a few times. The CDR3 reads CSASVGHEHYEQYF. Written as DNA, the CDR3 is TGCAGTGCTAGTGTGGGACACGAACACTACGAGCAGTACTTC. This sequence joins TRBV20-1 and TRBJ2-7; a weak D match, TRBD1 (6 bases). The V and J ends lost 3 bases and 3 bases respectively, with 15 bases between them. The CDR3 is made up of 14 amino acids. Germline-derived CDR1 and CDR2 are DFQATT and SNEGSKA (reference sequence).

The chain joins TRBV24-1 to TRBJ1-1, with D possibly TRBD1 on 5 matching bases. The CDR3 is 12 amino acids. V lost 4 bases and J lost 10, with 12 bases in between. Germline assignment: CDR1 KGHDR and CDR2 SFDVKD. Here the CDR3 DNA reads TGTGCCACCAGTGACCGGGACTTCCCAGCTTTCTTT. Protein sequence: CATSDRDFPAFF.

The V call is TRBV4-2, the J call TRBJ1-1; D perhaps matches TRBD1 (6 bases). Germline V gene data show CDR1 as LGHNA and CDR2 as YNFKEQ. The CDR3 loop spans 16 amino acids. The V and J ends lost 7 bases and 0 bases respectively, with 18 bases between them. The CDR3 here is CASNPLTGAVNTEAFF. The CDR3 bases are TGTGCCAGCAACCCCCTAACGGGGGCCGTGAACACTGAAGCTTTCTTT.

The CDR3 spells CASSPYRNGDNEQFF. The CDR3 DNA reads TGTGCCAGCAGCCCCTATAGGAATGGTGACAATGAGCAGTTCTTC. V is TRBV7-8 and J is TRBJ2-1; no clear D. The V end lost 5 bases, the J end lost 5 bases, and 16 bases lay between the germline ends. CDR1 is SGHVS, CDR2 FQNEAQ, per germline. CDR3 length equals 15 residues.

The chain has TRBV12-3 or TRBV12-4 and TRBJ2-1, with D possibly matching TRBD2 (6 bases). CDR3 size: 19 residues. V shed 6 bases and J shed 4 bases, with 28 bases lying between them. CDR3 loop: CASSQGRRDSLSLYNEQFF. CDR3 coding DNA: TGTGCCAGCAGCCAGGGAAGACGGGACTCCTTATCTCTTTACAATGAGCAGTTCTTC.

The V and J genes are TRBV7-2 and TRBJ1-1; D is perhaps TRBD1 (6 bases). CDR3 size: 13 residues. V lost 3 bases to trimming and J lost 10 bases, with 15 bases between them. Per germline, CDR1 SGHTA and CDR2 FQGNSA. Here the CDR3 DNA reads TGTGCCAGCAGCTTTATGGACAGAGGGGTAGCTTTCTTT. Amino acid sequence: CASSFMDRGVAFF. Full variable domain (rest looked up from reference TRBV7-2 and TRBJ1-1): GAGVSQSPSNKVTEKGKDVELRCDPISGHTALYWYRQSLGQGLEFLIYFQGNSAPDKSGLPSDRFSAERTGGSVSTLTIQRTQQEDSAVYLCASSFMDRGVAFFGQGTRLTVV.

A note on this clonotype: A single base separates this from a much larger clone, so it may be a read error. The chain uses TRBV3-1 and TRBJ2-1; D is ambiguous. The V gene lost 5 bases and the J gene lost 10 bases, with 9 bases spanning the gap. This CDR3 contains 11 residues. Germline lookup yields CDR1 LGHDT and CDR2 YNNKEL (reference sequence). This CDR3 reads CASSSSREQFF. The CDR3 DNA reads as TGTGCCAGCAGCTCCTCTAGAGAGCAGTTCTTC.

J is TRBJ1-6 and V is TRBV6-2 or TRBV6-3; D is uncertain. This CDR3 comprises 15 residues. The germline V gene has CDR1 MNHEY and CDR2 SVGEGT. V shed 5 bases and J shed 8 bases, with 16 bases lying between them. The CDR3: CASSDRAGGDSPLHF. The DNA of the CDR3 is TGTGCCAGCAGTGACCGGGCAGGTGGGGATTCACCCCTCCACTTT.